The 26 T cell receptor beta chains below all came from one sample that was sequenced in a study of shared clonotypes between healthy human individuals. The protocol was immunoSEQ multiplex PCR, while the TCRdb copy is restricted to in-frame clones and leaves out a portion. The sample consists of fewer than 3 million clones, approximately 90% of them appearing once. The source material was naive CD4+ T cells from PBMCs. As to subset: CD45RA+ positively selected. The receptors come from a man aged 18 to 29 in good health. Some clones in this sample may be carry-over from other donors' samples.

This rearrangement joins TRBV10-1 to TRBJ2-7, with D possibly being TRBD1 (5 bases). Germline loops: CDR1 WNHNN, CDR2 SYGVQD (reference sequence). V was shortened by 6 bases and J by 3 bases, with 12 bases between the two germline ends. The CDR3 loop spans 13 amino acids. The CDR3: CASSKDRNYEQYF. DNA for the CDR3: TGCGCCAGCAGCAAAGACAGAAACTACGAGCAGTACTTC.

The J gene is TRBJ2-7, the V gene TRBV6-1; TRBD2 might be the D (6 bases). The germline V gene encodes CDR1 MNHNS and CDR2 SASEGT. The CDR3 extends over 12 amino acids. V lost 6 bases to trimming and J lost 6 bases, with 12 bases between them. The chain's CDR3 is CASRTTGAEQYF. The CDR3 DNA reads TGTGCCAGCAGGACGACGGGAGCCGAGCAGTACTTC.

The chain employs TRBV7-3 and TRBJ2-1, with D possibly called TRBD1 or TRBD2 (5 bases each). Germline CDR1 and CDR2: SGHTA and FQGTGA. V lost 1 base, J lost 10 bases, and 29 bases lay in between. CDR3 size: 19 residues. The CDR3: CASSLIGGGWGIGGKEQFF. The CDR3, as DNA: TGTGCCAGCAGCTTAATCGGTGGTGGTTGGGGGATTGGTGGGAAGGAGCAGTTCTTC. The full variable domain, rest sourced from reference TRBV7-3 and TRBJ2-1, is GAGVSQTPSNKVTEKGKYVELRCDPISGHTALYWYRQSLGQGPEFLIYFQGTGAADDSGLPNDRFFAVRPEGSVSTLKIQRTERGDSAVYLCASSLIGGGWGIGGKEQFFGPGTRLTVL.

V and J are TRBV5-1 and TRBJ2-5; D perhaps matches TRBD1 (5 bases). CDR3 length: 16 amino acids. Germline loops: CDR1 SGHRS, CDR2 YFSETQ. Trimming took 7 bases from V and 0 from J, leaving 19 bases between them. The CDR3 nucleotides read TGCGCCAGCTTCCCTGGGGCAGCTACGTACCAAGAGACCCAGTACTTC. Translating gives CASFPGAATYQETQYF. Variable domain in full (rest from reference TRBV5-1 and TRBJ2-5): KAGVTQTPRYLIKTRGQQVTLSCSPISGHRSVSWYQQTPGQGLQFLFEYFSETQRNKGNFPGRFSGRQFSNSRSEMNVSTLELGDSALYLCASFPGAATYQETQYFGPGTRLLVL.

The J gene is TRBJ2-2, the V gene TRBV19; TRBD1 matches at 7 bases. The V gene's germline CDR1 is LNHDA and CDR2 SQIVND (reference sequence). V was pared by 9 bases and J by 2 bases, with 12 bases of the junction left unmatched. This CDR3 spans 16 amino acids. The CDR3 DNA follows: TGTGCCAGCAACCCGAGGGGGCGGCCCAACACCGGGGAGCTGTTTTTT. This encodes CASNPRGRPNTGELFF. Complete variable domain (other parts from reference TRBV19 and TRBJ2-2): DGGITQSPKYLFRKEGQNVTLSCEQNLNHDAMYWYRQDPGQGLRLIYYSQIVNDFQKGDIAEGYSVSREKKESFPLTVTSAQKNPTAFYLCASNPRGRPNTGELFFGEGSRLTVL.

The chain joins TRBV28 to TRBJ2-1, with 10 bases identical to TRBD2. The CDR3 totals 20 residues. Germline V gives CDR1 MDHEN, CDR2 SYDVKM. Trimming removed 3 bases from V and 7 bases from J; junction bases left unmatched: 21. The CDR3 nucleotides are TGTGCCAGCAGTTTCAAGGTTGCTAGCGGGAGACGCGGCGCGTATAATGAGCAGTTCTTC. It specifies CASSFKVASGRRGAYNEQFF.

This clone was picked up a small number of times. The CDR3 reads CASSPLALAGDRNEQYF. The CDR3 DNA reads TGTGCCAGCAGTCCGTTGGCACTAGCGGGAGATAGGAACGAGCAGTACTTC. J is TRBJ2-7 and V is TRBV27; 11 nucleotides match TRBD2. CDR3 length: 17 amino acids. V shed 5 bases, J shed 5 bases, and the junction held 14 bases outside the gene matches. Germline CDR1 MNHEY, CDR2 SMNVEV (reference sequence).

CDR3 coding DNA: TGCGCCAGCAGCTTGGGGGGTGGCAGAGATCAGCCCCAGCATTTT. Translating it yields CASSLGGGRDQPQHF. J is TRBJ1-5 and V is TRBV5-1; D is uncertain. CDR1 and CDR2 (germline): SGHRS, YFSETQ. This CDR3 has 15 amino acids. V was shortened by 0 bases and J by 5 bases, with 12 bases between the two germline ends.

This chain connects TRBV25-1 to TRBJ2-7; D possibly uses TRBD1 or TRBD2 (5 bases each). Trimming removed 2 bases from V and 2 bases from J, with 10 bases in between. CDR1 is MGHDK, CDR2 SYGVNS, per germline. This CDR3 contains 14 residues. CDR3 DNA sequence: TGTGCCAGCAGTGAAGGGACCAAGACCTACGAGCAGTACTTC. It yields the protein CASSEGTKTYEQYF.

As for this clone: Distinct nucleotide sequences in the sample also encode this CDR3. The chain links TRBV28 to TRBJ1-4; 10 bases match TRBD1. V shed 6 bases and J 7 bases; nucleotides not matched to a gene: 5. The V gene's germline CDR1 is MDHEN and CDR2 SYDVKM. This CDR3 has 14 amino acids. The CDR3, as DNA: TGTGCCAGCAGCTGGACAGGGGGGGGTGAAAAACTGTTTTTT. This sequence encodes CASSWTGGGEKLFF.

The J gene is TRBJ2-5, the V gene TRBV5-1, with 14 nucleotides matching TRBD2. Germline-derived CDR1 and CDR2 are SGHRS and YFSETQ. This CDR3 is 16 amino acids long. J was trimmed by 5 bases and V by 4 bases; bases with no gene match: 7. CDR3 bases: TGCGCCAGCAGCCCCGGGACTAGCGGGAGCGTTGAGACCCAGTACTTC. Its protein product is CASSPGTSGSVETQYF.

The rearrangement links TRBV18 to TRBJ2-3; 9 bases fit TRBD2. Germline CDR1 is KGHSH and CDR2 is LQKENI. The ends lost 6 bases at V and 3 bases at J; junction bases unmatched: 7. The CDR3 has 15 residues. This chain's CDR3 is CASSPGTSITDTQYF. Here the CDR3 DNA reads TGTGCCAGCTCGCCCGGGACTAGCATAACAGATACGCAGTATTTT.

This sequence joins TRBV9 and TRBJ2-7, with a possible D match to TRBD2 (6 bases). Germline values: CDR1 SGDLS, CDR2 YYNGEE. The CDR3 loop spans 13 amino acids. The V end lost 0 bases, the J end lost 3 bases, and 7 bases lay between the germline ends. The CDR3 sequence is CASSVGEDYEQYF. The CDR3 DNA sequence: TGTGCCAGCAGCGTAGGGGAGGACTACGAGCAGTACTTC.

The CDR3 is CASTEVAPSHEQYF. The CDR3 region has the DNA TGTGCCAGCACCGAGGTAGCCCCGTCCCACGAGCAGTACTTC. The chain carries TRBV2 and TRBJ2-7; D is unresolved. Per the germline V gene, CDR1 is SNHLY and CDR2 is FYNNEI. CDR3 length: 14 amino acids. V lost 7 bases, J lost 5 bases, and 18 bases lay in between.

Here the CDR3 reads CAWSRTIGQGNSPLHF. Written as DNA, the CDR3 is TGTGCCTGGAGTAGGACTATTGGACAGGGGAATTCACCCCTCCACTTT. The chain recombines TRBV30 with TRBJ1-6, with 9 bases that match TRBD1. The germline CDR1 and CDR2 sequences are GTSNPN and SVGIG (reference sequence). V was clipped by 2 bases and J by 7 bases; unmatched bases: 9. The CDR3 loop spans 16 amino acids.

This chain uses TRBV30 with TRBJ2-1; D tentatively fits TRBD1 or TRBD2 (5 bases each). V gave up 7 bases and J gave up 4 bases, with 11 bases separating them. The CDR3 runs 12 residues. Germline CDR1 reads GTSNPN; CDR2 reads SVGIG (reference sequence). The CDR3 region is CASPGRYNEQFF. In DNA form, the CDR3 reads TGTGCCTCACCGGGGCGTTACAATGAGCAGTTCTTC. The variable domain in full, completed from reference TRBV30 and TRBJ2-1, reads SQTIHQWPATLVQPVGSPLSLECTVEGTSNPNLYWYRQAAGRGLQLLFYSVGIGQISSEVPQNLSASRPQDRQFILSSKKLLLSDSGFYLCASPGRYNEQFFGPGTRLTVL.

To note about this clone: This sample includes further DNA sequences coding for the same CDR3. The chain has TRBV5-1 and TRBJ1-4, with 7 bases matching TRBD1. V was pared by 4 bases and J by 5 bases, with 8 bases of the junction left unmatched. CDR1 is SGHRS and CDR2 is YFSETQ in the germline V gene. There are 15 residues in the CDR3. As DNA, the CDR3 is TGCGCCAGCAGCCCGCCGGGACAGCTGAATGAAAAACTGTTTTTT. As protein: CASSPPGQLNEKLFF.

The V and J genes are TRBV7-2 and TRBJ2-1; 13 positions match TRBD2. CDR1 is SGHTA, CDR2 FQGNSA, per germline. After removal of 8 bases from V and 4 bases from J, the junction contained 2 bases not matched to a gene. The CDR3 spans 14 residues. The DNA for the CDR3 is TGTGCCAGCGGACTAGCGGGGGCTTACAATGAGCAGTTCTTC. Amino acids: CASGLAGAYNEQFF. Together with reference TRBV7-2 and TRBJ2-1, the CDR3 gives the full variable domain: GAGVSQSPSNKVTEKGKDVELRCDPISGHTALYWYRQSLGQGLEFLIYFQGNSAPDKSGLPSDRFSAERTGGSVSTLTIQRTQQEDSAVYLCASGLAGAYNEQFFGPGTRLTVL.

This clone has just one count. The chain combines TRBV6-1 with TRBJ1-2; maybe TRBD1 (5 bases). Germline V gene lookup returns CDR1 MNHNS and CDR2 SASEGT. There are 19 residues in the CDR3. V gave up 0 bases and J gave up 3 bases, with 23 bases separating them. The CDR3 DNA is TGTGCCAGCAGTGAAGCGGGCGGACACCGAAGCCTCAGGGACTATGGCTACACCTTC. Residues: CASSEAGGHRSLRDYGYTF.

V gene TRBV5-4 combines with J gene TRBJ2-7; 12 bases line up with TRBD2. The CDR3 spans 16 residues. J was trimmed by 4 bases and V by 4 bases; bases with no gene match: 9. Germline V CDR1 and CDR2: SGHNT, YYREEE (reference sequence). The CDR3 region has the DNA TGTGCCAGCAGCCAAGCCTCTAGCGGGAGGGTATACGAGCAGTACTTC. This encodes CASSQASSGRVYEQYF.

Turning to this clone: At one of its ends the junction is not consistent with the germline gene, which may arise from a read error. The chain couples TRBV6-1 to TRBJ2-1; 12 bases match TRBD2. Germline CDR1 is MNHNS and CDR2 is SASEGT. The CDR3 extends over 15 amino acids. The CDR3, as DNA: TGTGCCAGCAGAGAAGGTCTAGCGGGAGGGGGTGAGCAGTTCTTC. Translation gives CASREGLAGGGEQFF.

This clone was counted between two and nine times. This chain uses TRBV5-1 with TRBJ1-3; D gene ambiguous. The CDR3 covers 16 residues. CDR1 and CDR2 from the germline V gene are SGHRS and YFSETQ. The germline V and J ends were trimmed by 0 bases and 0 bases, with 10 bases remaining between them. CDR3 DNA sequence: TGCGCCAGCAGCTTGGAAGCGGCGATCTCTGGAAACACCATATATTTT. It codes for CASSLEAAISGNTIYF. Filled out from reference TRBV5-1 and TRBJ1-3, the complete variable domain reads KAGVTQTPRYLIKTRGQQVTLSCSPISGHRSVSWYQQTPGQGLQFLFEYFSETQRNKGNFPGRFSGRQFSNSRSEMNVSTLELGDSALYLCASSLEAAISGNTIYFGEGSWLTVV.

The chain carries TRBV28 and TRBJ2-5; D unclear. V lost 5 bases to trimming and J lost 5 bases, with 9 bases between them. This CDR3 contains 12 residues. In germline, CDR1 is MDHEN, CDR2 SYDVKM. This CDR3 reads CASSPWWETQYF. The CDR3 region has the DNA TGTGCCAGCAGTCCCTGGTGGGAGACCCAGTACTTC.

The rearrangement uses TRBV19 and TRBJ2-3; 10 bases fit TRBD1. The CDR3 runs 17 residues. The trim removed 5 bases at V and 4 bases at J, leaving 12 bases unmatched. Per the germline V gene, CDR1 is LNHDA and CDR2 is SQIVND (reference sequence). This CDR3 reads CASSGTELGTGADTQYF. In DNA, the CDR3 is TGTGCCAGTAGTGGGACCGAACTAGGGACAGGGGCAGATACGCAGTATTTT.

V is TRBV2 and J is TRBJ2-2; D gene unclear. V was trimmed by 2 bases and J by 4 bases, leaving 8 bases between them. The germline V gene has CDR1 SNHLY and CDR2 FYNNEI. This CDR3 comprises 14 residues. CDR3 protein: CASSERGATGELFF. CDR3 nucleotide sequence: TGTGCCAGCAGTGAACGAGGCGCCACCGGGGAGCTGTTTTTT.

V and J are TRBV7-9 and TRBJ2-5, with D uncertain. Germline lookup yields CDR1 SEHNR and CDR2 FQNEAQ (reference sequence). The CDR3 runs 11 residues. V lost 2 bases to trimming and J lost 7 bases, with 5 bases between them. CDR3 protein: CASSLKGTQYF. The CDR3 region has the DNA TGTGCCAGCAGCTTAAAAGGGACCCAGTACTTC.